The clone carrying this T cell receptor (beta chain) was seen a handful of times. Antigen: not known. This sample stems from a study of CD8 T cells in ankylosing spondylitis. Findings and limits, study-wide: In ankylosing spondylitis patients, matched synovial fluid reportedly showed significant enrichment of disease-linked clones. Characteristic, it appeared, of ankylosing spondylitis blood was a TCR beta motif of eight highly homologous variants.

Quantitative barcoded 5'-RACE was used to prepare TCR beta libraries. TCRdb passed the 5' RACE reads through MiXCR, listing each CDR3 protein once. Here the sample spans about 220,000 distinct CDR3 sequences, around 19% being singletons. Germline CDR1 and CDR2: SQVTM and ANQGSEA. This CDR3 has 14 residues. V lost 7 bases to trimming and J lost 1 base, with 17 bases between them. The chain has TRBV29-1 and TRBJ2-7; D perhaps matches TRBD2 (5 bases). This clonotype was obtained from a male donor with ankylosing spondylitis. Sequencing was done on a sample of blood, either unsorted or a sorted T cell fraction (not recorded which). CDR3 nucleotide sequence: TGCAGCGCGAGCGGCGGCCCGGGGTCCTACGAGCAGTACTTC. Its protein product is CSASGGPGSYEQYF.